The TCR beta chain under discussion was sequenced for a study of CD8 T cells in ankylosing spondylitis. Study-level results: Disease-linked clones bore a CD8+ phenotype and were relatively rare in peripheral blood. Seemingly characteristic of ankylosing spondylitis blood was a TCR beta motif consisting of about 8 highly homologous variants. Enrichment of disease-linked clones was reportedly significant in matched ankylosing spondylitis synovial fluid.

Quantitative 5'-RACE with molecular barcodes produced the TCR beta libraries. TCRdb processed the 5' RACE reads anew with MiXCR; each CDR3 protein has one entry. The table shows roughly 490,000 distinct CDR3 sequences, with roughly 5.2% occurring only once. This clonotype has a count of ten or more. As yet, its antigen is unknown. Germline loops: CDR1 SGHRS, CDR2 YFSETQ. The CDR3 consists of 16 residues. V dropped 0 bases and J dropped 6; count of bases not matched to a gene: 7. V is TRBV5-1 and J is TRBJ2-1; 9 bases align to TRBD2. The clonotype was recovered from a male donor with ankylosing spondylitis. The material sequenced was blood, either unsorted or a sorted T cell fraction (not recorded which). The DNA for the CDR3 is TGCGCCAGCAGCTTGGAGGGTAGCGGGAGATCCAATGAGCAGTTCTTC. Protein: CASSLEGSGRSNEQFF.